Below, one T cell receptor (beta chain) is given with its context. Blood draws occurred at baseline, cycle 4 day 1, and cycle 7 day 1. This specimen belongs to a study of OX40 agonist ivuxolimab in advanced cancers. Repertoires were generated with immunoSEQ multiplex PCR, while TCRdb's copy carries only in-frame clones and drops some. The table includes under 45,000 clones, nearly 80% detected once. The CDR3 runs to 14 residues. Germline V lookup: CDR1 LNHDA, CDR2 SQIVND (reference sequence). V was shortened by 6 bases and J by 5 bases, with 13 bases between the two germline ends. This chain links TRBV19 with TRBJ1-4; TRBD1 might be the D (6 bases). The sequenced sample was CD4+ or CD8+ T cells sorted from blood, obtained in a trial of the OX40 agonist ivuxolimab. The clonotype originates from an adult with an advanced solid tumor such as melanoma, head and neck, liver or kidney cancer. The CDR3, as DNA: TGTGCCAGTAGCACCGGGACACAGAATGAAAAACTGTTTTTT. The encoded protein is CASSTGTQNEKLFF.